These 25 T cell receptor beta chains came from one sample sequenced in a study of Graves' ophthalmopathy and Graves' hyperthyroidism. As the template, RNA transcripts were used to amplify TCR beta CDR3 regions. RT-PCR with HTBI primers came first, then second-round multiplex PCR. MiXCR, applied by TCRdb to the multiplex PCR reads, yields one record per CDR3 protein. The sample consists of around 1,200,000 distinct CDR3 sequences, 35% to 45% of them appearing once. Sequences were obtained from peripheral blood or thyroid tissue (not recorded which). The receptors shown here come from an adult man with Graves' hyperthyroidism.

This clonotype was observed a single time. The V and J genes are TRBV7-8 and TRBJ2-7, with TRBD1 matching over 8 bases. CDR1 SGHVS and CDR2 FQNEAQ come from the germline V gene. Losses at the gene ends were 5 bases for V and 5 bases for J; bases not matched to a gene: 8. The CDR3 runs 14 residues. The DNA of the CDR3 is TGTGCCAGCAGCCAGGGACAGGACGTGGACGAGCAGTACTTC. It encodes CASSQGQDVDEQYF.

This rearrangement joins TRBV29-1 to TRBJ2-3; D is unresolved. The CDR3 extends over 12 amino acids. Trimming took off 5 bases at V and 1 base at J, with 7 bases between the two ends. The germline gives CDR1 SQVTM, CDR2 ANQGSEA. The CDR3 DNA follows: TGCAGCGTTCGGCAGGGCACAGATACGCAGTATTTT. Protein product: CSVRQGTDTQYF.

This chain uses TRBV5-1 with TRBJ2-6; TRBD1 agrees at 8 bases. With 1 base clipped from V and 0 bases from J, the junction kept 15 bases outside the gene matches. Germline V lookup: CDR1 SGHRS, CDR2 YFSETQ. This CDR3 is built from 21 residues. The CDR3 region is CASSLYSGLGTGYSGANVLTF. As DNA, the CDR3 is TGCGCCAGCAGCTTGTATTCTGGGCTCGGGACAGGCTACTCTGGGGCCAACGTCCTGACTTTC. Filled out from reference TRBV5-1 and TRBJ2-6, the complete variable domain reads KAGVTQTPRYLIKTRGQQVTLSCSPISGHRSVSWYQQTPGQGLQFLFEYFSETQRNKGNFPGRFSGRQFSNSRSEMNVSTLELGDSALYLCASSLYSGLGTGYSGANVLTFGAGSRLTVL.

This clonotype was counted between two and nine times. V usage is TRBV6-5 and J usage is TRBJ2-2, with TRBD2 identical over 7 bases. Germline lookup yields CDR1 MNHEY and CDR2 SVGAGI. J was trimmed by 0 bases and V by 6 bases; bases with no gene match: 10. The CDR3 extends over 17 amino acids. The CDR3 bases are TGTGCCAGCAGGCGAGCGGGGATCACAACGAACACCGGGGAGCTGTTTTTT. Its translation is CASRRAGITTNTGELFF.

The V call is TRBV20-1, the J call TRBJ2-7; 12 nucleotides line up with TRBD1. The CDR3 sequence is 15 residues long. The germline V gene encodes CDR1 DFQATT and CDR2 SNEGSKA (reference sequence). J lost 1 base, V lost 6 bases, and 7 bases had no gene match. Here the CDR3 reads CSAYPGQGASYEQYF. The CDR3, as DNA: TGCAGTGCATACCCGGGACAGGGGGCTTCCTACGAGCAGTACTTC.

This clonotype has at least ten counts. This chain joins TRBV7-6 and TRBJ2-6; 7 bases are a match to TRBD1. This CDR3 has 18 amino acids. In germline, CDR1 is SGHVS, CDR2 FNYEAQ. V gave up 2 bases and J gave up 0 bases; unmatched junction bases: 7. In nucleotides, the CDR3 is TGTGCCAGCAGCTTAAAAACAGGGGTGAACTCTGGGGCCAACGTCCTGACTTTC. Translated, it gives CASSLKTGVNSGANVLTF.

This chain joins TRBV28 and TRBJ1-3; D unclear. The V end was cut by 3 bases, the J end by 0 bases, with 15 bases between. This CDR3 has 17 amino acids. Germline V lookup: CDR1 MDHEN, CDR2 SYDVKM. CDR3 in amino acids: CASSLTGPVGSGNTIYF. The CDR3 region has the DNA TGTGCCAGCAGTTTGACGGGCCCAGTGGGCTCTGGAAACACCATATATTTT.

This chain connects TRBV2 to TRBJ1-3, with 8 bases matching TRBD1. Germline CDR1 is SNHLY and CDR2 is FYNNEI. V was pared by 5 bases and J by 0 bases, with 9 bases of the junction left unmatched. The CDR3 loop spans 17 amino acids. The CDR3: CASSPPGTGDSGNTIYF. The CDR3 DNA follows: TGTGCCAGCAGTCCTCCCGGGACAGGAGACTCTGGAAACACCATATATTTT.

This clonotype was seen repeatedly, ten times or more. This chain links TRBV19 with TRBJ2-2, with a weak D call TRBD1 (5 bases). In germline, CDR1 is LNHDA, CDR2 SQIVND (reference sequence). The CDR3 extends over 14 amino acids. V dropped 7 bases and J dropped 1 base, with 10 bases sitting between them. The CDR3, as DNA: TGTGCCAGTAAGGGGCGACAGAACACCGGGGAGCTGTTTTTT. It is translated as CASKGRQNTGELFF.

The chain couples TRBV6-5 to TRBJ1-4; no clear D gene. Trimming removed 2 bases at V and 5 bases at J, with 9 bases between. The CDR3 covers 14 residues. Per germline, CDR1 MNHEY and CDR2 SVGAGI. CDR3 region: CASSYGRKNEKLFF. As DNA, the CDR3 is TGTGCCAGCAGTTACGGCAGGAAAAATGAAAAACTGTTTTTT.

This clonotype showed up many times. The chain couples TRBV29-1 to TRBJ1-3, with a tentative D call TRBD1 (6 bases). The germline V and J ends were trimmed by 2 bases and 4 bases, with 12 bases remaining between them. CDR1 and CDR2 (germline): SQVTM, ANQGSEA. The CDR3 has 14 residues. The CDR3 here is CSVEPEQGGNTIYF. CDR3 bases: TGCAGCGTTGAACCAGAACAGGGAGGAAACACCATATATTTT. Complete variable domain (other parts from reference TRBV29-1 and TRBJ1-3): SAVISQKPSRDICQRGTSLTIQCQVDSQVTMMFWYRQQPGQSLTLIATANQGSEATYESGFVIDKFPISRPNLTFSTLTVSNMSPEDSSIYLCSVEPEQGGNTIYFGEGSWLTVV.

This clonotype was found many times. The chain employs TRBV7-9 and TRBJ2-7; D is uncertain. V was pared by 1 base and J by 6 bases, with 13 bases between. The germline gives CDR1 SEHNR, CDR2 FQNEAQ (reference sequence). The CDR3 runs to 14 residues. CDR3 in DNA: TGTGCCAGCAGCTTAGACGTCCTGGCCGGCGAGCAGTACTTC. Translation gives CASSLDVLAGEQYF.

Many counts were recorded for this clonotype. The gene calls are TRBV12-3 or TRBV12-4 and TRBJ1-1; D gene ambiguous. This CDR3 has 13 amino acids. Trimming took off 3 bases at V and 4 bases at J, with 9 bases between the two ends. The CDR3 sequence is CASSFILGTEAFF. The CDR3, as DNA: TGTGCCAGCAGTTTTATTCTGGGCACTGAAGCTTTCTTT.

This clonotype was observed at least ten times. CDR3 sequence (DNA): TGCAGCGTTGAAACAGGGCTGGCCGGGGAGCTGTTTTTT. Protein sequence: CSVETGLAGELFF. The chain combines TRBV29-1 with TRBJ2-2, with D possibly TRBD1 on 6 matching bases. V was cut by 2 bases and J by 6 bases, with 10 bases left in between. This CDR3 comprises 13 residues. The V gene's germline CDR1 is SQVTM and CDR2 ANQGSEA.

Worth noting for this clonotype: A read error may produce the germline difference seen at one junction end. The chain uses TRBV6-5 and TRBJ1-2; possible D gene TRBD1, 5 bases. CDR1 is MNHEY and CDR2 is SVGAGI in the germline V gene. CDR3 length: 11 amino acids. In DNA form, the CDR3 reads TGTGCCAGCTCGGGGACCTATGACTACACCTTC. This gives the protein CASSGTYDYTF.

The chain couples TRBV12-3 or TRBV12-4 to TRBJ1-2; D is uncertain. This CDR3 is 14 amino acids long. V lost 6 bases to trimming and J lost 2 bases, with 13 bases between them. The CDR3 coding sequence is TGTGCCAGCAGCCTAAGACAAGTGAACTATGGCTACACCTTC. Encoded protein: CASSLRQVNYGYTF.

Comments on this clonotype: This may come from a read error, since a much larger clone is one base off. J is TRBJ1-2 and V is TRBV11-2; TRBD1 might be the D (6 bases). This CDR3 is 13 amino acids long. From germline, CDR1 is SGHAT and CDR2 FQNNGV. Trimming removed 3 bases from V and 10 bases from J, with 15 bases in between. As DNA, the CDR3 is TGTGCCAGCAGCTTCGGTCAGGGGAGTGCCTACACCTTC. Translating gives CASSFGQGSAYTF. Full variable domain (rest looked up from reference TRBV11-2 and TRBJ1-2): EAGVAQSPRYKIIEKRQSVAFWCNPISGHATLYWYQQILGQGPKLLIQFQNNGVVDDSQLPKDRFSAERLKGVDSTLKIQPAKLEDSAVYLCASSFGQGSAYTFGSGTRLTVV.

The chain is built from TRBV10-3 and TRBJ2-7; 13 positions match TRBD2. V shed 4 bases and J 2 bases; nucleotides not matched to a gene: 5. The germline V gene encodes CDR1 ENHRY and CDR2 SYGVKD. This CDR3 contains 16 residues. The CDR3 DNA follows: TGTGCCATCAGTGGGACTAGCGGGGGAATACCCTACGAGCAGTACTTC. Amino acid sequence: CAISGTSGGIPYEQYF.

This clonotype was observed at least ten times. The chain employs TRBV5-6 and TRBJ2-6, with 8 bases fitting TRBD1. Trimming at V came to 7 bases and at J to 14 bases, leaving 20 bases not matched to a gene. The CDR3 loop spans 16 amino acids. Germline loops: CDR1 SGHDT, CDR2 YYEEEE. DNA of the CDR3: TGTGCCAGCCAAACAACAGGGGGTGCCCCAGGAGTCCTCCTGACTTTC. It yields the protein CASQTTGGAPGVLLTF. Based on the CDR3 plus reference TRBV5-6 and TRBJ2-6, the full variable domain is DAGVTQSPTHLIKTRGQQVTLRCSPKSGHDTVSWYQQALGQGPQFIFQYYEEEERQRGNFPDRFSGHQFPNYSSELNVNALLLGDSALYLCASQTTGGAPGVLLTFGAGSRLTVL.

This clonotype was picked up many times. V usage is TRBV13 and J usage is TRBJ1-3, with no clear D. Trimming left V 1 base short and J 12 bases short, with 16 bases between. The CDR3 contains 14 residues. From germline, CDR1 is PRHDT and CDR2 FYEKMQ (reference sequence). The CDR3: CASSLVGRSHNIYF. DNA for the CDR3: TGTGCCAGCAGCTTAGTAGGTCGGAGCCACAACATATATTTT.

This clonotype was counted many times. This chain joins TRBV7-6 and TRBJ2-5; D is ambiguous. Germline V gene data show CDR1 as SGHVS and CDR2 as FNYEAQ. This CDR3 is built from 12 residues. The germline V and J ends were trimmed by 5 bases and 1 base, with 5 bases remaining between them. DNA of the CDR3: TGTGCCAGCAGCACACTCCAAGAGACCCAGTACTTC. Translation: CASSTLQETQYF.

This clonotype was seen many times. V is TRBV5-1 and J is TRBJ1-1; 8 bases align to TRBD1. J lost 4 bases, V lost 6 bases, and 8 bases had no gene match. CDR3 length equals 14 residues. Germline-derived CDR1 and CDR2 are SGHRS and YFSETQ. CDR3 residues: CASKLTGAGTEAFF. CDR3 in DNA: TGCGCCAGCAAATTGACAGGGGCGGGCACTGAAGCTTTCTTT. The whole variable domain, filled in from reference TRBV5-1 and TRBJ1-1, reads KAGVTQTPRYLIKTRGQQVTLSCSPISGHRSVSWYQQTPGQGLQFLFEYFSETQRNKGNFPGRFSGRQFSNSRSEMNVSTLELGDSALYLCASKLTGAGTEAFFGQGTRLTVV.

This sequence joins TRBV30 and TRBJ1-2; 8 positions agree with TRBD1. The germline CDR1 and CDR2 sequences are GTSNPN and SVGIG (reference sequence). This CDR3 comprises 12 residues. With 4 bases clipped from V and 8 bases from J, the junction kept 6 bases outside the gene matches. The CDR3 spells CAWTGGDRGYTF. CDR3 nucleotide sequence: TGTGCCTGGACAGGGGGCGATAGGGGCTACACCTTC.

This clonotype has at least ten counts. The chain recombines TRBV9 with TRBJ2-2, with D perhaps TRBD2 (6 bases). The CDR3 runs 13 residues. Trimming took off 7 bases at V and 6 bases at J, with 13 bases between the two ends. CDR1 SGDLS and CDR2 YYNGEE come from the germline V gene. This CDR3 is CASGAGFSGELFF. The CDR3 DNA follows: TGTGCCAGCGGGGCGGGGTTCTCCGGGGAGCTGTTTTTT.

The chain combines TRBV10-3 with TRBJ2-7, with D perhaps TRBD2 (6 bases). Per germline, CDR1 ENHRY and CDR2 SYGVKD. This CDR3 has 17 amino acids. V lost 2 bases to trimming and J lost 5 bases, with 22 bases between them. The CDR3 sequence is CAISEAWAGPGGHEQYF. The CDR3 region has the DNA TGTGCCATCAGTGAGGCTTGGGCGGGACCCGGCGGGCACGAGCAGTACTTC.